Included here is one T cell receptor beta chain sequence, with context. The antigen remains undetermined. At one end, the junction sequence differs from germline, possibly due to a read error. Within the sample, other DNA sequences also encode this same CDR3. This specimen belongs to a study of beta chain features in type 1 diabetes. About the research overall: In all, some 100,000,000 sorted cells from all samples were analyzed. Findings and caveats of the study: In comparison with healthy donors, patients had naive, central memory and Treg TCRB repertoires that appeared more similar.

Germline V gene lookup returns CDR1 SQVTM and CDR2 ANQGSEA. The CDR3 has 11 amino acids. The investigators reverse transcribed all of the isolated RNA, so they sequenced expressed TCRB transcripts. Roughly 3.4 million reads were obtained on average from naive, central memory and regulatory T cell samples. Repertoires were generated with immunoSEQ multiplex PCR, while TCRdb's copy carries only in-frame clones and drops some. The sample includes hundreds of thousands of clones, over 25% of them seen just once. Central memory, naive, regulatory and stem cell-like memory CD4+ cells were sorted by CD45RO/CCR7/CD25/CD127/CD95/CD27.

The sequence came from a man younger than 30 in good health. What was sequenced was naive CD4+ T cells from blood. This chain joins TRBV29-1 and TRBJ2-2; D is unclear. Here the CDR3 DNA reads TGCAGCGTTGCGAATACCGGGGAGCTGTTTTTT. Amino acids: CSVANTGELFF.